These 12 T cell receptor beta chains were all obtained from the same sample, sequenced in a study of blood T cell repertoires in COVID-19. The table came from immunoSEQ multiplex PCR; TCRdb's copy has only in-frame clones and leaves some out. The profile shows about 99,000 clones, less than 85% of them singletons. The sequencing input was peripheral blood. These receptors all stem from a woman aged 80 or over with active or convalescent COVID-19.

This clone turned up a few times. One junction end disagrees with the germline gene, perhaps due to a read error. This chain links TRBV5-1 with TRBJ2-7; 7 bases map to TRBD1. The germline V gene has CDR1 SGHRS and CDR2 YFSETQ. There are 14 residues in the CDR3. Written as DNA, the CDR3 is TGTGCCAGCAGCTTGGGGGAAGGGGGCCACGAGCAGTACTTC. Its protein is CASSLGEGGHEQYF.

In the case of this clone: At one of its ends the junction is not consistent with the germline gene, which may arise from a read error. The chain uses TRBV28 and TRBJ2-1, with 10 bases matching TRBD1. CDR1 MDHEN and CDR2 SYDVKM come from the germline V gene. The CDR3 has 17 residues. The CDR3: CASSLYRTGGFYNEQFF. The CDR3 DNA reads as TGTGCCAGCAGCTTATACCGGACAGGGGGATTCTACAATGAGCAGTTCTTC.

The chain has TRBV6-2 or TRBV6-3 and TRBJ2-3; the match to TRBD2 covers 11 bases. The CDR3 is 16 amino acids. The J segment lost 1 base and the V segment lost 2 bases, leaving 2 bases of the junction unmatched. CDR1 MNHEY and CDR2 SVGEGT come from the germline V gene. The CDR3 DNA follows: TGTGCCAGCAGTTACGGACTAGCGGGCCGCACAGATACGCAGTATTTT. Translating it yields CASSYGLAGRTDTQYF.

V gene TRBV7-9 combines with J gene TRBJ2-3, with 7 bases aligning to TRBD2. Per germline, CDR1 SEHNR and CDR2 FQNEAQ (reference sequence). The junction had 19 bases not matched to a gene; V was cut back by 6 bases and J by 1 base. The CDR3 contains 19 residues. DNA for the CDR3: TGTGCCAGCAGTCATAGCCTTCTTACGCGGGAGAGGGGCACAGATACGCAGTATTTT. Its protein is CASSHSLLTRERGTDTQYF.

In nucleotides, the CDR3 is TGTGCCACTGGAGGGTTCGTCGGGGAGCTGTTTTTT. This sequence encodes CATGGFVGELFF. This rearrangement joins TRBV19 to TRBJ2-2, with D tentatively TRBD2 (6 bases). V shed 10 bases and J shed 7 bases, with 13 bases lying between them. Germline loops: CDR1 LNHDA, CDR2 SQIVND (reference sequence). The CDR3 runs 12 residues.

The chain has TRBV5-1 and TRBJ1-1; 10 bases are a match to TRBD1. Germline CDR1 and CDR2: SGHRS and YFSETQ. Germline trimming cut 4 bases from V and 5 bases from J; bases unmatched to any gene: 8. The CDR3 covers 15 residues. The CDR3: CASSRSGTGDTEAFF. DNA of the CDR3: TGCGCCAGCAGCAGAAGCGGGACAGGGGATACTGAAGCTTTCTTT.

Only one count was recorded for this clone. V gene TRBV30 combines with J gene TRBJ1-2; D is uncertain. The CDR3 is made up of 14 amino acids. In germline, CDR1 is GTSNPN, CDR2 SVGIG (reference sequence). Deletions cut 2 bases from V and 4 bases from J, with 14 bases between. The CDR3 DNA reads as TGTGCCTGGAGTACCGGATCTGGAGGCTATGGCTACACCTTC. Translated: CAWSTGSGGYGYTF.

The CDR3 DNA reads TGTGCCAGCAGTTGGAGGGGTAGCAATCAGCCCCAGCATTTT. It yields the protein CASSWRGSNQPQHF. V usage is TRBV6-2 or TRBV6-3 and J usage is TRBJ1-5; D is perhaps TRBD1 (5 bases). V dropped 4 bases and J dropped 0 bases, with 7 bases sitting between them. This CDR3 has 14 amino acids. Looked up from germline, CDR1 is MNHEY and CDR2 is SVGEGT.

The chain has TRBV5-4 and TRBJ1-2, with D maybe TRBD1 (5 bases). Trimming cost V 2 bases and J 5 bases, with 13 bases left between them. CDR1 is SGHNT and CDR2 is YYREEE in the germline V gene (reference sequence). CDR3 length: 14 amino acids. CDR3: CASSLDIGGYGYTF. CDR3 bases: TGTGCCAGCAGCTTAGATATCGGGGGGTATGGCTACACCTTC.

The J gene is TRBJ1-1, the V gene TRBV5-6, with 7 bases identical to TRBD1. With 0 bases clipped from V and 1 base from J, the junction kept 3 bases outside the gene matches. CDR3 length equals 15 residues. CDR1 and CDR2 (germline): SGHDT, YYEEEE. In DNA, the CDR3 is TGTGCCAGCAGCTTGGACAGGGGCACGAACACTGAAGCTTTCTTT. As protein: CASSLDRGTNTEAFF.

The chain uses TRBV5-1 and TRBJ2-1, with 10 bases fitting TRBD2. Germline CDR1 reads SGHRS; CDR2 reads YFSETQ. This CDR3 is 15 amino acids long. J was trimmed by 4 bases and V by 4 bases; bases with no gene match: 5. CDR3 loop: CASSQTSGVYNEQFF. DNA of the CDR3: TGCGCCAGCAGCCAAACTAGCGGGGTTTACAATGAGCAGTTCTTC.

As for this clone: The sample has other DNA sequences that encode this CDR3 too. This chain links TRBV2 with TRBJ2-2; 7 bases are a match to TRBD1. The V gene end was trimmed by 4 bases and the J gene end by 3 bases; junction bases not matched to a gene: 2. This CDR3 has 14 residues. Germline assignment: CDR1 SNHLY and CDR2 FYNNEI. In DNA, the CDR3 is TGTGCCAGCAGTGGACAGGGATACACCGGGGAGCTGTTTTTT. This codes for CASSGQGYTGELFF. Looking up the rest from reference TRBV2 and TRBJ2-2 gives the full variable domain: EPEVTQTPSHQVTQMGQEVILRCVPISNHLYFYWYRQILGQKVEFLVSFYNNEISEKSEIFDDQFSVERPDGSNFTLKIRSTKLEDSAMYFCASSGQGYTGELFFGEGSRLTVL.